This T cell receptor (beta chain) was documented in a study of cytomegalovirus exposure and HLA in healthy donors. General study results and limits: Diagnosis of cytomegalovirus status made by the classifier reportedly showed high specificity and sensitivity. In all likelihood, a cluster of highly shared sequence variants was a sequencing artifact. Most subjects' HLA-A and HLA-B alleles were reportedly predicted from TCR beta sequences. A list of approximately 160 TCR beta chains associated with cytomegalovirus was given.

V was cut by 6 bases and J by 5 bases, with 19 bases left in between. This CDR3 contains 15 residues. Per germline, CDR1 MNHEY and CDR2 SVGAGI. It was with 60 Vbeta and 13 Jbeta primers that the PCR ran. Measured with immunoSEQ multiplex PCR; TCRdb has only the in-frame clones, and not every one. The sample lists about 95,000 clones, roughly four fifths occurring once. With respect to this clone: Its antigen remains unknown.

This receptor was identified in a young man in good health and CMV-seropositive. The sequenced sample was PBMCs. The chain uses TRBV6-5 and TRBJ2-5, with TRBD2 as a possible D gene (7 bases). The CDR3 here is CASRGGGTGWETQYF. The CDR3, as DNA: TGTGCCAGCAGAGGGGGGGGTACGGGGTGGGAGACCCAGTACTTC.